The 17 T cell receptor beta chains listed next were all sequenced from one sample in a study of cytomegalovirus exposure and HLA in healthy donors. The PCR contained 60 Vbeta and 13 Jbeta primers. Clones were sequenced by immunoSEQ multiplex PCR, and TCRdb holds only the in-frame ones, with some missing. The data contain 210,000 or so clones, about four fifths of them singletons. Sequenced: PBMCs. The receptors derive from a woman aged 50 to 65 in good health and CMV-seropositive.

V is TRBV5-8 and J is TRBJ1-5; D is perhaps TRBD1 (5 bases). The V end lost 2 bases, the J end lost 2 bases, and 20 bases lay between the germline ends. The CDR3 loop spans 18 amino acids. Germline-derived CDR1 and CDR2 are SGHTS and YDEGEE. The CDR3 region has the DNA TGTGCCAGCAGCTTTAGGATTCCCAGGGCGTGGGGCAATCAGCCCCAGCATTTT. This codes for CASSFRIPRAWGNQPQHF.

The chain recombines TRBV29-1 with TRBJ1-1; the match to TRBD1 covers 9 bases. The CDR3 length is 14 residues. V trimming: 3 bases; J trimming: 6 bases; junction bases outside the gene matches: 8. The germline CDR1 and CDR2 sequences are SQVTM and ANQGSEA. The CDR3 protein is CSVDLSGQGSEAFF. In DNA form, the CDR3 reads TGCAGCGTTGATCTGTCGGGACAGGGTTCTGAAGCTTTCTTT.

The chain joins TRBV6-5 to TRBJ2-1; D not certain. Germline V gives CDR1 MNHEY, CDR2 SVGAGI. The CDR3 contains 11 residues. V lost 5 bases to trimming and J lost 7 bases, with 6 bases between them. CDR3 region: CASSRVNEQFF. The DNA for the CDR3 is TGTGCCAGCAGTCGTGTTAATGAGCAGTTCTTC.

This clone was counted a few times. The CDR3 protein is CASSRAGDTEAFF. The DNA for the CDR3 is TGTGCCAGCAGTAGGGCAGGGGACACTGAAGCTTTCTTT. The gene calls are TRBV6-5 and TRBJ1-1; D may be TRBD1 (6 bases). This CDR3 region has 13 residues. V dropped 5 bases and J dropped 3 bases, with 10 bases sitting between them. Germline-derived CDR1 and CDR2 are MNHEY and SVGAGI.

V gene TRBV6-1 combines with J gene TRBJ1-2; D possibly corresponds to TRBD1 (5 bases). CDR3 length: 14 amino acids. The germline CDR1 and CDR2 sequences are MNHNS and SASEGT. The V end was cut by 7 bases, the J end by 4 bases, with 16 bases between. The CDR3 loop is CASIGVLSGYGYTF. The DNA for the CDR3 is TGTGCCAGCATAGGGGTCCTATCCGGCTATGGCTACACCTTC.

This clone was picked up a small number of times. The chain is built from TRBV7-9 and TRBJ1-5, with D possibly TRBD1 on 6 matching bases. CDR1 and CDR2 from the germline V gene are SEHNR and FQNEAQ (reference sequence). This CDR3 region has 15 residues. The ends were cut back, 1 base at V and 4 bases at J, with 11 bases in the middle. CDR3: CASSLGAGANQPQHF. DNA of the CDR3: TGTGCCAGCAGCTTAGGTGCAGGGGCAAATCAGCCCCAGCATTTT.

V gene TRBV9 combines with J gene TRBJ1-5; TRBD1 agrees at 8 bases. Germline trimming cut 4 bases from V and 7 bases from J; bases unmatched to any gene: 10. CDR3 size: 15 residues. Germline CDR1 SGDLS, CDR2 YYNGEE. The CDR3, as DNA: TGTGCCAGCAGCACTGGGGACAGGATCGGGCAGCCCCAGCATTTT. It specifies CASSTGDRIGQPQHF. Variable domain in full (rest from reference TRBV9 and TRBJ1-5): DSGVTQTPKHLITATGQRVTLRCSPRSGDLSVYWYQQSLDQGLQFLIQYYNGEERAKGNILERFSAQQFPDLHSELNLSSLELGDSALYFCASSTGDRIGQPQHFGDGTRLSIL.

The genes are TRBV28 and TRBJ2-5; tentatively, D is TRBD1 (6 bases). The J call may be faulty, since TRBJ2-7 better matches the DNA end. This CDR3 region has 13 residues. Germline values: CDR1 MDHEN, CDR2 SYDVKM. The CDR3 DNA reads as TGTGCCAGCAGTGAGCCAGGGGCTATCGAGCAGTACTTC. It specifies CASSEPGAIEQYF.

The chain couples TRBV6-1 to TRBJ1-2, with TRBD1 matching 10 bases. The germline CDR1 and CDR2 sequences are MNHNS and SASEGT. The CDR3 consists of 18 residues. Trimming at V came to 4 bases and at J to 4 bases, leaving 15 bases not matched to a gene. CDR3 nucleotides: TGTGCCAGCAGTGGCCCCGGGACAGGGGATGGGGGGGTCTATGGCTACACCTTC. It specifies CASSGPGTGDGGVYGYTF.

The sample holds one count of this clone. The chain joins TRBV27 to TRBJ1-6, with D perhaps matching TRBD1 (5 bases). V was trimmed by 6 bases and J by 0 bases, leaving 12 bases between them. CDR1 is MNHEY, CDR2 SMNVEV, per germline (reference sequence). The length of the CDR3 is 16 residues. CDR3 amino acids: CASRGTSRSYNSPLHF. CDR3 sequence (DNA): TGTGCCAGCAGAGGGACTTCCCGCTCCTATAATTCACCCCTCCACTTT.

Worth noting for this clone: This specimen includes other DNA sequences encoding the same CDR3. The rearrangement uses TRBV5-1 and TRBJ2-5; TRBD1 might be the D (5 bases). V was trimmed by 2 bases and J by 2 bases, leaving 7 bases between them. CDR1 and CDR2 from the germline V gene are SGHRS and YFSETQ. CDR3 size: 13 residues. CDR3 sequence (DNA): TGCGCCAGCAGCTTCGCAGGGCAAGAGACCCAGTACTTC. Translating it yields CASSFAGQETQYF.

In the case of this clone: The junction shows a germline mismatch at one end, possibly a read error. This rearrangement joins TRBV6-1 to TRBJ2-1, with D possibly TRBD1 on 5 matching bases. Germline V gene sequence: CDR1 MNHNS, CDR2 SASEGT. The CDR3 totals 13 residues. The CDR3 spells CAGSVIAGNEQFF. CDR3 coding DNA: TGTGCCGGCAGTGTTATCGCAGGGAATGAGCAGTTCTTC.

The chain is built from TRBV5-4 and TRBJ1-1, with TRBD1 matching over 8 bases. The V segment lost 5 bases and the J segment 7 bases; nucleotides outside the gene matches: 7. The CDR3 sequence is 13 residues long. Germline-derived CDR1 and CDR2 are SGHNT and YYREEE (reference sequence). In nucleotides, the CDR3 is TGTGCCAGCAGAGGACAGGGTGTCAGTGAAGCTTTCTTT. This translates into CASRGQGVSEAFF.

The chain has TRBV5-1 and TRBJ2-3; 10 nucleotides align to TRBD1. The ends lost 3 bases at V and 6 bases at J; junction bases unmatched: 10. The CDR3 consists of 16 residues. Germline CDR1 is SGHRS and CDR2 is YFSETQ. CDR3 amino acids: CASSSGTGVLGDTQYF. The CDR3 DNA is TGCGCCAGCAGCTCCGGGACAGGGGTTTTGGGGGATACGCAGTATTTT.

This clone was seen once. This sample includes further DNA sequences coding for the same CDR3. V and J are TRBV7-2 and TRBJ1-3, with D unclear. In germline, CDR1 is SGHTA, CDR2 FQGNSA. This CDR3 has 14 residues. V was trimmed by 1 base and J by 3 bases, leaving 7 bases between them. The CDR3, as DNA: TGTGCCAGCAGCTTAGTGGGAGGTGGAAACACCATATATTTT. This codes for CASSLVGGGNTIYF.

CDR3 DNA sequence: TGTGCCAGCAGTTTAACCTACGAGCAGTACTTC. Translated: CASSLTYEQYF. This rearrangement joins TRBV6-5 to TRBJ2-7, with D unclear. The CDR3 is made up of 11 amino acids. CDR1 and CDR2 from the germline V gene are MNHEY and SVGAGI. V dropped 4 bases and J dropped 2 bases, with 3 bases sitting between them.

The chain uses TRBV9 and TRBJ2-2, with 8 bases aligning to TRBD2. The CDR3 is 17 amino acids. Per germline, CDR1 SGDLS and CDR2 YYNGEE. J lost 4 bases, V lost 4 bases, and 12 bases had no gene match. The CDR3 DNA follows: TGTGCCAGCAGCCCGGGGGGGCGGGGGGCCGTCACCGGGGAGCTGTTTTTT. Amino acid sequence: CASSPGGRGAVTGELFF.